One and the same sample provided the 12 T cell receptor beta chains below, sequenced in a study of OX40 agonist ivuxolimab in advanced cancers. Sequenced by immunoSEQ multiplex PCR; TCRdb stores in-frame clones only, minus some. The data show tens of thousands of clones, with roughly nine tenths seen just once and about 4.1% held by the top ten. The source material was CD4+ or CD8+ T cells sorted from blood, sampled in a trial of the OX40 agonist ivuxolimab. These receptors all come from an adult with an advanced solid tumor such as melanoma, head and neck, liver or kidney cancer.

This clone was seen a few times. This rearrangement joins TRBV4-1 to TRBJ2-2; D may be TRBD2 (5 bases). Germline-derived CDR1 and CDR2 are MGHRA and YSYEKL. The V end was cut by 4 bases, the J end by 6 bases, with 18 bases between. CDR3 size: 16 residues. The CDR3 here is CASSPTMGWGAGELFF. For the CDR3, the DNA is TGCGCCAGCAGCCCCACTATGGGGTGGGGAGCCGGGGAGCTGTTTTTT.

V is TRBV28 and J is TRBJ1-3; D not certain. The CDR3 consists of 16 residues. Germline CDR1 and CDR2: MDHEN and SYDVKM. The ends were cut back, 5 bases at V and 0 bases at J, with 14 bases in the middle. CDR3 amino acids: CASSPRIVSSGNTIYF. The CDR3 coding sequence is TGTGCCAGCAGTCCCCGGATCGTTAGCTCTGGAAACACCATATATTTT.

The chain recombines TRBV6-5 with TRBJ1-1; no clear D. Germline CDR1 is MNHEY and CDR2 is SVGAGI. The CDR3 runs to 13 residues. The V gene lost 6 bases and the J gene lost 1 base, with 9 bases spanning the gap. DNA of the CDR3: TGTGCCAGCAGCCCCTCTGGGAACACTGAAGCTTTCTTT. Encoded protein: CASSPSGNTEAFF.

About this clone: One end of the junction is discordant with germline, which a read error may explain. The chain couples TRBV5-4 to TRBJ2-3; D may match TRBD1 or TRBD2 (5 bases each). The CDR3 has 11 residues. Per germline, CDR1 SGHNT and CDR2 YYREEE (reference sequence). The chain's CDR3 is CASSLAAGWEF. The CDR3 bases are TGTGCCAGCAGCTTGGCGGCAGGGTGGGAGTTT.

V is TRBV7-8 and J is TRBJ2-1, with D tentatively TRBD1 or TRBD2 (5 bases each). With 1 base removed from V and 5 bases from J, the gap between germline ends came to 9 bases. The CDR3 loop spans 14 amino acids. Germline lookup yields CDR1 SGHVS and CDR2 FQNEAQ. The CDR3 protein is CASSLEGTDNEQFF. The CDR3 nucleotides are TGTGCCAGCAGCTTAGAGGGGACGGACAATGAGCAGTTCTTC.

This clone has a handful of counts. The chain uses TRBV5-1 and TRBJ2-7; D unclear. The germline CDR1 and CDR2 sequences are SGHRS and YFSETQ. V dropped 0 bases and J dropped 6 bases, with 7 bases sitting between them. CDR3 size: 12 residues. The CDR3 DNA reads as TGCGCCAGCAGCTTGGAAAGGGCCGAGCAGTACTTC. Translated: CASSLERAEQYF.

This clone appeared once. The chain uses TRBV27 and TRBJ2-1; D not certain. Trimming removed 5 bases at V and 7 bases at J, with 9 bases between. This CDR3 has 12 residues. The germline V gene has CDR1 MNHEY and CDR2 SMNVEV (reference sequence). DNA for the CDR3: TGTGCCAGCAGTCCCATGGGGAATGAGCAGTTCTTC. This codes for CASSPMGNEQFF.

The rearrangement joins TRBV4-3 to TRBJ2-7; D is unclear. Germline V lookup: CDR1 LGHNA, CDR2 YSLEER. V lost 1 base, J lost 0 bases, and 16 bases lay in between. The CDR3 has 17 amino acids. The CDR3 loop is CASSQVYLAVSSYEQYF. For the CDR3, the DNA is TGCGCCAGCAGCCAAGTATACCTGGCCGTGAGCTCCTACGAGCAGTACTTC.

The chain recombines TRBV4-3 with TRBJ2-5, with D perhaps matching TRBD1 or TRBD2 (6 bases each). CDR1 and CDR2 from the germline V gene are LGHNA and YSLEER. This CDR3 has 15 residues. Trimming took off 0 bases at V and 5 bases at J, with 13 bases between the two ends. The DNA of the CDR3 is TGCGCCAGCAGCCAAGAGTCGGGGGCGCCTGAGACCCAGTACTTC. The encoded protein is CASSQESGAPETQYF.

The chain combines TRBV7-8 with TRBJ1-5, with unresolved D. Deletions cut 5 bases from V and 4 bases from J, with 12 bases between. The CDR3 has 14 residues. The germline V gene has CDR1 SGHVS and CDR2 FQNEAQ. This chain's CDR3 is CASSPRELNQPQHF. DNA of the CDR3: TGTGCCAGCAGCCCGAGGGAACTAAATCAGCCCCAGCATTTT. Full variable domain (remainder filled in from reference TRBV7-8 and TRBJ1-5): GAGVSQSPRYKVAKRGQDVALRCDPISGHVSLFWYQQALGQGPEFLTYFQNEAQLDKSGLPSDRFFAERPEGSVSTLKIQRTQQEDSAVYLCASSPRELNQPQHFGDGTRLSIL.

This clone has just a few counts. The rearrangement joins TRBV4-1 to TRBJ2-1, with 10 bases fitting TRBD2. The CDR3 length is 19 residues. Germline values: CDR1 MGHRA, CDR2 YSYEKL. J was trimmed by 4 bases and V by 0 bases; bases with no gene match: 12. For the CDR3, the DNA is TGCGCCAGCAGCCAAGACCCCCTAACTAGCGGGGTGCTATACAATGAGCAGTTCTTC. Protein sequence: CASSQDPLTSGVLYNEQFF.

CDR3 in amino acids: CASSQDSSGVLKETQYF. CDR3 bases: TGCGCCAGCAGCCAAGATTCTAGCGGCGTGCTTAAAGAGACCCAGTACTTC. The chain recombines TRBV4-3 with TRBJ2-5, with TRBD2 identical over 7 bases. The trim removed 0 bases at V and 3 bases at J, leaving 10 bases unmatched. This CDR3 region has 17 residues. The germline V gene encodes CDR1 LGHNA and CDR2 YSLEER.